The clone carrying this T cell receptor (beta chain) was seen a few times. Its antigen is still unknown. The time point here: newly diagnosed GD, antithyroid drugs for less than 3 months. After RNA was extracted from PBMCs, the TCR library was made from it. The data are from a study of regulatory T cells in long-lasting Graves disease. Broader study findings: Persistent disease was associated with favored TRBV28 usage and with favored use of TRBJ1-2 and TRBJ2-5.

Germline assignment: CDR1 SGDLS and CDR2 YYNGEE. Trimming removed 4 bases at V and 0 bases at J, with 12 bases between. This CDR3 contains 15 residues. Construction of the TCR beta libraries employed iRepertoire HTBI primers in conjunction with Arm-PCR of CDR3 regions. One entry per CDR3 protein results from TCRdb running MiXCR on the multiplex PCR reads. The profile shows 400,000 to 650,000 distinct CDR3 sequences, about 16% of them singletons. These same records also appear under a second study, on T cells in Graves' hyperthyroidism and ophthalmopathy.

This TCR was sampled from a woman aged 40-60 years with Graves disease. The sample was peripheral blood mononuclear cells (PBMCs), taken at new diagnosis, from a patient treated with antithyroid drugs. This chain links TRBV9 with TRBJ2-3; unclear D gene. The CDR3 DNA reads TGTGCCAGCAGCTATACCGGGTCCAGCACAGATACGCAGTATTTT. Its translation is CASSYTGSSTDTQYF. The full variable domain, rest sourced from reference TRBV9 and TRBJ2-3, is DSGVTQTPKHLITATGQRVTLRCSPRSGDLSVYWYQQSLDQGLQFLIQYYNGEERAKGNILERFSAQQFPDLHSELNLSSLELGDSALYFCASSYTGSSTDTQYFGPGTRLTVL.